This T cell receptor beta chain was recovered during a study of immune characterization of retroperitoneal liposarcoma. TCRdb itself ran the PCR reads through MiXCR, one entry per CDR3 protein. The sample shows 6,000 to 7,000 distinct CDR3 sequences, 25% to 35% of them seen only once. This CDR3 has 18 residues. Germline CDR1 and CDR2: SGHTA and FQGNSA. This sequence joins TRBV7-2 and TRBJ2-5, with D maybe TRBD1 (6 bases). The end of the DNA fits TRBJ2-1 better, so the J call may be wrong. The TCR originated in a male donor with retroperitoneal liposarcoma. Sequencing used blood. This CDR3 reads CASSLGRGWQTSHNEQFF. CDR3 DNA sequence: TGTGCCAGCAGCTTAGGCAGGGGTTGGCAGACGTCCCACAATGAGCAGTTCTTC.